The 27 T cell receptor beta chains given below trace back to one sample, sequenced in a study of blood T cell repertoires in COVID-19 (dated by TCRdb to 2018 to 2021). The method was the immunoSEQ multiplex PCR assay. Drawn from immuneACCESS, this table holds only the in-frame rearrangements with V and J called that TCRdb kept. Clones are partly lost; checked studies trace under half to an unresolved V gene and leave the rest unexplained. In all, the sample holds some 200,000 clones, and under 90% of those were seen once. The leading ten clones occupy 13% to 15% of the sample. Sequencing was done on a sample of peripheral blood. These receptors all stem from a man between 25 and 39 years old with active or convalescent COVID-19.

This chain connects TRBV28 to TRBJ1-5, with 9 bases that match TRBD1. With 5 bases clipped from V and 1 base from J, the junction kept 9 bases outside the gene matches. CDR3 length: 17 residues. Germline V gives CDR1 MDHEN, CDR2 SYDVKM. Written as DNA, the CDR3 is TGTGCCAGCAGTCGACGTACAGGGGGCGTAAGCAATCAGCCCCAGCATTTT. Protein sequence: CASSRRTGGVSNQPQHF.

This sequence joins TRBV6-6 and TRBJ2-5; TRBD1 agrees at 7 bases. V was clipped by 6 bases and J by 6 bases; unmatched bases: 10. This CDR3 comprises 14 residues. The germline gives CDR1 MNHNY, CDR2 SVGAGI (reference sequence). CDR3 coding DNA: TGTGCCAGCAGGGCACCACAGGGGATACAGACCCAGTACTTC. Translation gives CASRAPQGIQTQYF.

The J gene is TRBJ1-2, the V gene TRBV19; 10 bases are shared with TRBD1. There are 15 residues in the CDR3. V shed 6 bases and J 5 bases; nucleotides not matched to a gene: 9. Germline CDR1 LNHDA, CDR2 SQIVND (reference sequence). CDR3 nucleotides: TGTGCCAGTAGCCCCGGGACAGGGGCCTTTTATGGCTACACCTTC. It specifies CASSPGTGAFYGYTF.

The J gene is TRBJ1-1, the V gene TRBV5-1, with D perhaps matching TRBD1 (6 bases). The V and J ends lost 4 bases and 0 bases respectively, with 10 bases between them. Germline V gene sequence: CDR1 SGHRS, CDR2 YFSETQ. The CDR3 spans 14 residues. This chain's CDR3 is CASSVQGMNTEAFF. DNA for the CDR3: TGCGCCAGCAGCGTTCAGGGGATGAACACTGAAGCTTTCTTT.

The chain carries TRBV7-2 and TRBJ2-5; 9 bases fit TRBD1. V lost 1 base to trimming and J lost 5 bases; unmatched junction nucleotides: 5. Germline V gene sequence: CDR1 SGHTA, CDR2 FQGNSA. The CDR3 is made up of 15 amino acids. This chain's CDR3 is CASSLGDRVGETQYF. The CDR3 bases are TGTGCCAGCAGCTTAGGGGACAGGGTAGGGGAGACCCAGTACTTC.

The chain carries TRBV4-1 and TRBJ1-5; 7 bases fit TRBD1. The J segment lost 3 bases and the V segment lost 3 bases, leaving 8 bases of the junction unmatched. The CDR3 contains 16 residues. CDR1 is MGHRA, CDR2 YSYEKL, per germline. CDR3 amino acids: CASSQVGQVLNQPQHF. CDR3 DNA: TGCGCCAGCAGCCAGGTTGGACAGGTACTCAATCAGCCCCAGCATTTT.

V and J are TRBV29-1 and TRBJ2-7, with 14 nucleotides matching TRBD2. V shed 6 bases, J shed 5 bases, and the junction held 6 bases outside the gene matches. From germline, CDR1 is SQVTM and CDR2 ANQGSEA. This CDR3 spans 14 amino acids. The CDR3 here is CSVRTSGGCNEQYV. In nucleotides, the CDR3 is TGCAGCGTGCGGACTAGCGGGGGGTGCAACGAGCAGTACGTC.

The chain carries TRBV9 and TRBJ1-2; no definite D call. Trimming removed 4 bases at V and 5 bases at J, with 9 bases between. Germline V gene sequence: CDR1 SGDLS, CDR2 YYNGEE. The CDR3 totals 12 residues. CDR3 nucleotide sequence: TGTGCCAGCAGCCCAACCGAGTATGGCTACACCTTC. Amino acid sequence: CASSPTEYGYTF.

The CDR3 loop reads CASRGQGPGSPLHF. The CDR3 nucleotides are TGCGCCAGCAGAGGACAGGGGCCGGGTTCACCCCTCCACTTT. The chain links TRBV10-1 to TRBJ1-6; 9 nucleotides line up with TRBD1. Trimming cost V 6 bases and J 9 bases; bases outside gene matches: 6. CDR1 is WNHNN and CDR2 is SYGVQD in the germline V gene (reference sequence). CDR3 size: 14 residues.

CDR3 sequence reads: CAGEGGYEKLFF. CDR3 in DNA: TGTGCCGGCGAGGGAGGATATGAAAAACTGTTTTTT. The chain is built from TRBV2 and TRBJ1-4; D remains unclear. CDR1 and CDR2 from the germline V gene are SNHLY and FYNNEI. V lost 11 bases to trimming and J lost 6 bases, with 13 bases between them. There are 12 residues in the CDR3.

The V gene is TRBV14, the J gene TRBJ1-2, with TRBD1 as a possible D gene (6 bases). The V gene's germline CDR1 is SGHDN and CDR2 FVKESK. The CDR3 covers 14 residues. V lost 4 bases to trimming and J lost 2 bases, with 11 bases between them. CDR3 nucleotides: TGTGCCAGCAGCCCCACTACAGGGAACTATGGCTACACCTTC. It encodes CASSPTTGNYGYTF.

The rearrangement uses TRBV2 and TRBJ1-2; D is ambiguous. The CDR3 spans 15 residues. The V end lost 4 bases, the J end lost 2 bases, and 14 bases lay between the germline ends. Germline V CDR1 and CDR2: SNHLY, FYNNEI. CDR3 sequence: CASSGYGEANYGYTF. CDR3 in DNA: TGTGCCAGCAGTGGTTATGGGGAGGCCAACTATGGCTACACCTTC.

This rearrangement joins TRBV19 to TRBJ1-4, with a possible D match to TRBD1 (5 bases). In germline, CDR1 is LNHDA, CDR2 SQIVND (reference sequence). V lost 0 bases and J 0 bases, leaving 8 bases between the germline ends. The CDR3 loop spans 16 amino acids. The CDR3 DNA follows: TGTGCCAGTAGTATAGACAGGGATCCAACTAATGAAAAACTGTTTTTT. Amino acids: CASSIDRDPTNEKLFF.

This chain connects TRBV6-5 to TRBJ1-4; D is uncertain. Germline CDR1 and CDR2: MNHEY and SVGAGI. V lost 7 bases and J 8 bases, leaving 11 bases between the germline ends. This CDR3 is 12 amino acids long. The CDR3 loop is CASNGGGEKLFF. In DNA, the CDR3 is TGTGCCAGCAACGGTGGCGGGGAAAAACTGTTTTTT.

J is TRBJ1-1 and V is TRBV4-1; no definite D call. Trimming removed 3 bases from V and 5 bases from J, with 16 bases in between. Germline CDR1 MGHRA, CDR2 YSYEKL. The CDR3 is made up of 15 amino acids. CDR3 sequence reads: CASSQVPGIGTEAFF. The CDR3, as DNA: TGCGCCAGCAGCCAGGTCCCCGGGATTGGGACTGAAGCTTTCTTT.

V is TRBV6-5 and J is TRBJ1-2, with 8 bases that match TRBD1. Germline CDR1 reads MNHEY; CDR2 reads SVGAGI. The J segment lost 3 bases and the V segment lost 6 bases, leaving 3 bases of the junction unmatched. The CDR3 contains 13 residues. CDR3: CASSSTGDYGYTF. The CDR3 bases are TGTGCCAGCAGCTCGACAGGGGACTATGGCTACACCTTC.

The chain carries TRBV29-1 and TRBJ1-1; 10 positions agree with TRBD1. CDR1 SQVTM and CDR2 ANQGSEA come from the germline V gene. This CDR3 has 11 amino acids. Trimming took 8 bases from V and 6 from J; bases not matched to a gene: 3. The CDR3 nucleotides read TGCAGCTCCGGACAGGGGGCTGAAGCTTTCTTT. Translation: CSSGQGAEAFF.

This chain links TRBV6-5 with TRBJ1-1; D perhaps matches TRBD1 (5 bases). Germline-derived CDR1 and CDR2 are MNHEY and SVGAGI. This CDR3 spans 15 amino acids. Trimming shortened V by 2 bases and J by 2 bases, and 12 bases separated the two germline ends. In DNA, the CDR3 is TGTGCCAGCAGTTACCGCGGGACGGGAAACACTGAAGCTTTCTTT. Translated, it gives CASSYRGTGNTEAFF.

This clone occurred a few times. The chain links TRBV7-9 to TRBJ1-5; D uncertain. Between the trimmed V and J ends, which lost 7 bases and 0 bases, there was a span of 13 bases. The CDR3 consists of 15 residues. From germline, CDR1 is SEHNR and CDR2 FQNEAQ (reference sequence). The CDR3 protein is CASTADGISNQPQHF. CDR3 in DNA: TGTGCCAGCACCGCAGACGGGATTAGCAATCAGCCCCAGCATTTT.

The V gene is TRBV7-2, the J gene TRBJ2-5; D perhaps matches TRBD2 (6 bases). Trimming left V 5 bases short and J 2 bases short, with 18 bases between. CDR1 is SGHTA and CDR2 is FQGNSA in the germline V gene. This CDR3 is built from 16 residues. The CDR3 loop is CASSQNAGNIQETQYF. In nucleotides, the CDR3 is TGTGCCAGCAGCCAAAACGCGGGGAATATTCAAGAGACCCAGTACTTC.

The chain is built from TRBV28 and TRBJ2-5; D is undetermined. This CDR3 has 15 amino acids. The germline gives CDR1 MDHEN, CDR2 SYDVKM. Trimming took 2 bases from V and 5 from J, leaving 15 bases between them. This chain's CDR3 is CASSLSRNAGETQYF. DNA of the CDR3: TGTGCCAGCAGTTTAAGTAGAAATGCCGGGGAGACCCAGTACTTC.

The chain combines TRBV6-5 with TRBJ2-7; 8 positions agree with TRBD2. V trimming: 4 bases; J trimming: 4 bases; junction bases outside the gene matches: 6. CDR3 length: 14 amino acids. Germline CDR1 is MNHEY and CDR2 is SVGAGI. The CDR3 spells CASSSGTRGYEQYF. In DNA form, the CDR3 reads TGTGCCAGCAGTTCCGGGACTAGAGGATACGAGCAGTACTTC.

This chain connects TRBV5-4 to TRBJ2-2, with 9 bases aligning to TRBD1. CDR3 length: 15 amino acids. Trimming cost V 3 bases and J 3 bases; bases outside gene matches: 3. The germline gives CDR1 SGHNT, CDR2 YYREEE (reference sequence). CDR3 protein: CASSSRQGDTGELFF. The CDR3 nucleotides are TGTGCCAGCAGCTCCCGACAGGGGGACACCGGGGAGCTGTTTTTT.

This clone appeared a single time. V gene TRBV6-5 combines with J gene TRBJ2-1, with TRBD2 as a possible D gene (5 bases). From germline, CDR1 is MNHEY and CDR2 SVGAGI. V dropped 6 bases and J dropped 10 bases, with 22 bases sitting between them. The CDR3 totals 15 residues. The CDR3 region has the DNA TGTGCCAGCAGCCCCGCTAACGGACTGACGGGGGAGCAGTTCTTC. The encoded protein is CASSPANGLTGEQFF.

This chain uses TRBV7-2 with TRBJ1-2, with a tentative D call TRBD1 (5 bases). The CDR3 spans 14 residues. Trimming took 5 bases from V and 4 from J, leaving 14 bases between them. Germline CDR1 SGHTA, CDR2 FQGNSA. The CDR3 region has the DNA TGTGCCAGCAGCATGCGCGACAGTATCTATGGCTACACCTTC. Amino acids: CASSMRDSIYGYTF.

This chain links TRBV7-2 with TRBJ2-2; TRBD2 is a possible D gene (6 bases). Trimming pared 5 bases from V and 8 bases from J, leaving 15 bases between. The germline V gene encodes CDR1 SGHTA and CDR2 FQGNSA. The CDR3 is 14 amino acids. CDR3 coding DNA: TGTGCCAGCAGCCCATCTACGGGAGTGGGGGAGCTGTTTTTT. Amino acid sequence: CASSPSTGVGELFF.

This chain links TRBV7-9 with TRBJ1-3; maybe TRBD1 (6 bases). V lost 1 base to trimming and J lost 0 bases, with 13 bases between them. CDR3 length: 17 amino acids. CDR1 is SEHNR, CDR2 FQNEAQ, per germline (reference sequence). CDR3 nucleotide sequence: TGTGCCAGCAGCTTAGAGGGACATGTGATCTCTGGAAACACCATATATTTT. Protein: CASSLEGHVISGNTIYF.